Below are 26 T cell receptor beta chains sequenced from a single sample in a study of CD8+ T cells in alopecia areata. The authors extracted RNA and reverse transcribed it into cDNA as the sequencing template. TCRdb's table, derived via immunoSEQ multiplex PCR, lists solely in-frame clones and lacks some. The table has about 42,000 clones, under 70% seen once; the top ten hold 20% to 25%. Documented treatment: oral pan-JAK inhibitor, 5-10 mg twice daily. The sequenced sample was CD8+ T cells sorted from blood, obtained at week 4, from a patient treated with tofacitinib. These receptors all stem from a human donor with alopecia areata.

There are a few counts of this clone. CDR3 in DNA: TGCAGCGCCCCGGGGGCAGGGGGGAACACTGAAGCTTTCTTT. Protein product: CSAPGAGGNTEAFF. The chain uses TRBV29-1 and TRBJ1-1; 7 positions match TRBD1. Germline lookup yields CDR1 SQVTM and CDR2 ANQGSEA. The length of the CDR3 is 14 residues. Unmatched junction bases numbered 9, after V lost 7 bases and J lost 1 base. The full variable domain, with the rest looked up from reference TRBV29-1 and TRBJ1-1, is SAVISQKPSRDICQRGTSLTIQCQVDSQVTMMFWYRQQPGQSLTLIATANQGSEATYESGFVIDKFPISRPNLTFSTLTVSNMSPEDSSIYLCSAPGAGGNTEAFFGQGTRLTVV.

J is TRBJ1-2 and V is TRBV19, with a tentative D call TRBD1 (5 bases). Germline assignment: CDR1 LNHDA and CDR2 SQIVND (reference sequence). V gave up 8 bases and J gave up 4 bases, with 17 bases separating them. The CDR3 extends over 14 amino acids. The CDR3 DNA reads TGTGCCAGTTGGGACGGAACTTTCGCCTATGGCTACACCTTC. It yields the protein CASWDGTFAYGYTF. The variable domain in full, with the rest retrieved from reference TRBV19 and TRBJ1-2, is DGGITQSPKYLFRKEGQNVTLSCEQNLNHDAMYWYRQDPGQGLRLIYYSQIVNDFQKGDIAEGYSVSREKKESFPLTVTSAQKNPTAFYLCASWDGTFAYGYTFGSGTRLTVV.

The chain carries TRBV5-4 and TRBJ2-5; perhaps TRBD1 as D (6 bases). V lost 5 bases to trimming and J lost 5 bases, with 25 bases between them. Germline loops: CDR1 SGHNT, CDR2 YYREEE (reference sequence). The CDR3 is made up of 17 amino acids. CDR3 in amino acids: CASSLTPGQSSRETQYF. The CDR3 region has the DNA TGTGCCAGCAGTTTGACCCCCGGACAGTCGTCCCGGGAGACCCAGTACTTC.

A word on this clone: This sample includes further DNA sequences coding for the same CDR3. The gene calls are TRBV4-3 and TRBJ1-1; the D is unclear. CDR1 and CDR2 (germline): LGHNA, YSLEER. The CDR3 spans 17 residues. Between the trimmed V and J ends, which lost 0 bases and 1 base, there was a span of 15 bases. As DNA, the CDR3 is TGCGCCAGCAGCCAAGAATACTCGCCGCTAAAGAACACTGAAGCTTTCTTT. This codes for CASSQEYSPLKNTEAFF.

V and J are TRBV29-1 and TRBJ2-3; D unresolved. The CDR3 sequence is 10 residues long. Germline-derived CDR1 and CDR2 are SQVTM and ANQGSEA. Trimming cost V 4 bases and J 4 bases, with 3 bases left between them. CDR3 sequence reads: CSVGADTQYF. The CDR3 DNA reads TGCAGCGTTGGGGCAGATACGCAGTATTTT.

The chain couples TRBV6-5 to TRBJ2-1, with TRBD2 matching over 9 bases. Looked up from germline, CDR1 is MNHEY and CDR2 is SVGAGI. The CDR3 has 15 residues. V trimming: 3 bases; J trimming: 2 bases; junction bases outside the gene matches: 2. The CDR3 loop is CASSYGGGAYNEQFF. In DNA, the CDR3 is TGTGCCAGCAGTTATGGCGGGGGGGCCTACAATGAGCAGTTCTTC.

The V and J genes are TRBV29-1 and TRBJ2-1, with 8 bases fitting TRBD2. The CDR3 is made up of 13 amino acids. The V gene's germline CDR1 is SQVTM and CDR2 ANQGSEA. V shed 5 bases and J 4 bases; nucleotides not matched to a gene: 4. The CDR3 nucleotides read TGCAGCGTTCGGGGGGGCCGTTACAATGAGCAGTTCTTC. Its protein is CSVRGGRYNEQFF.

The rearrangement links TRBV4-3 to TRBJ2-7, with D perhaps TRBD1 (5 bases). The germline V gene has CDR1 LGHNA and CDR2 YSLEER. There are 15 residues in the CDR3. V lost 3 bases to trimming and J lost 0 bases, with 12 bases between them. This CDR3 reads CASSHTTGSSYEQYF. CDR3 bases: TGCGCCAGCAGCCACACTACAGGAAGCTCCTACGAGCAGTACTTC.

Notes on this clone: Other DNA sequences in the sample encode the same CDR3. The CDR3 loop reads CSVEVGNTEAFF. CDR3 DNA: TGCAGCGTTGAGGTGGGTAACACTGAAGCTTTCTTT. The rearrangement links TRBV29-1 to TRBJ1-1; D call uncertain. CDR1 is SQVTM, CDR2 ANQGSEA, per germline. Trimming took 3 bases from V and 2 from J, leaving 7 bases between them. The CDR3 runs to 12 residues.

This clone was seen more than once but under ten times. The CDR3 region is CASSLGQGGNYGYTF. The CDR3 nucleotides are TGTGCCAGCAGCCTTGGACAGGGAGGGAACTATGGCTACACCTTC. The rearrangement links TRBV21-1 to TRBJ1-2; whether TRBD1, the table's D call, matches the DNA was not checked. TRBV21-1 is tagged as a pseudogene. The CDR3 has 15 residues.

This clone turned up a few times. V gene TRBV21-1 combines with J gene TRBJ2-2; the DNA was not used to check the table's D call, TRBD1. TRBV21-1 is recorded as a pseudogene. There are 17 residues in the CDR3. Written as DNA, the CDR3 is TGTGCCAGCAGCAAAGACGACAGCACAACGAACACCGGGGAGCTGTTTTTT. Protein: CASSKDDSTTNTGELFF.

A single count supports this clone. The CDR3 spells CSVDNRGEGYEQYF. Written as DNA, the CDR3 is TGCAGCGTGGACAACAGGGGAGAAGGCTACGAGCAGTACTTC. The chain couples TRBV29-1 to TRBJ2-7, with TRBD1 identical over 7 bases. The ends lost 6 bases at V and 3 bases at J; junction bases unmatched: 11. The germline V gene has CDR1 SQVTM and CDR2 ANQGSEA. CDR3 length equals 14 residues.

This chain links TRBV29-1 with TRBJ1-5; D is possibly TRBD1 (5 bases). The germline V gene has CDR1 SQVTM and CDR2 ANQGSEA. Trimming removed 3 bases from V and 4 bases from J, with 10 bases in between. The CDR3 is made up of 13 amino acids. The CDR3 loop is CSVDEGLNQPQHF. In DNA form, the CDR3 reads TGCAGCGTTGATGAGGGGTTGAATCAGCCCCAGCATTTT.

CDR3 bases: TGCAGCGTTGGCCTCCACACGACAGGGGATGGCTACACCTTC. As protein: CSVGLHTTGDGYTF. This chain links TRBV29-1 with TRBJ1-2, with 8 bases lining up with TRBD1. The CDR3 extends over 14 amino acids. The trim removed 4 bases at V and 6 bases at J, leaving 10 bases unmatched. The germline gives CDR1 SQVTM, CDR2 ANQGSEA. Full variable domain (rest looked up from reference TRBV29-1 and TRBJ1-2): SAVISQKPSRDICQRGTSLTIQCQVDSQVTMMFWYRQQPGQSLTLIATANQGSEATYESGFVIDKFPISRPNLTFSTLTVSNMSPEDSSIYLCSVGLHTTGDGYTFGSGTRLTVV.

The chain is built from TRBV19 and TRBJ2-2; perhaps TRBD2 as D (5 bases). CDR1 is LNHDA and CDR2 is SQIVND in the germline V gene (reference sequence). Between the trimmed V and J ends, which lost 0 bases and 7 bases, there was a span of 9 bases. The CDR3 runs to 14 residues. In DNA, the CDR3 is TGTGCCAGTAGTATAGATCGGCGGGTCGGGGAGCTGTTTTTT. Protein: CASSIDRRVGELFF.

The V and J genes are TRBV30 and TRBJ2-3; D may be TRBD1 (6 bases). CDR1 GTSNPN and CDR2 SVGIG come from the germline V gene (reference sequence). Trimming removed 3 bases from V and 6 bases from J, with 13 bases in between. CDR3 size: 13 residues. The CDR3 bases are TGTGCCTGGAGGGAGACAGGATTCGATACGCAGTATTTT. Its protein product is CAWRETGFDTQYF.

The chain links TRBV7-2 to TRBJ1-1; 7 positions agree with TRBD1. Germline assignment: CDR1 SGHTA and CDR2 FQGNSA. The CDR3 is 13 amino acids. Unmatched junction bases numbered 4, after V lost 9 bases and J lost 0 bases. This CDR3 is CASIGTVNTEAFF. The CDR3 DNA is TGTGCCAGTATCGGGACAGTGAACACTGAAGCTTTCTTT.

The chain uses TRBV7-7 and TRBJ2-1; TRBD2 agrees at 7 bases. Germline CDR1 reads SSHAT; CDR2 reads FNYEAQ (reference sequence). Trimming removed 10 bases from V and 6 bases from J; junction bases left unmatched: 3. The CDR3 loop spans 11 amino acids. As DNA, the CDR3 is TGTGCCATTGCTAGCGGCAATGAGCAGTTCTTC. Translated, it gives CAIASGNEQFF.

This sequence joins TRBV4-1 and TRBJ2-7; weak D call: TRBD2 (5 bases). The CDR3 is 15 amino acids. V lost 1 base and J 1 base, leaving 11 bases between the germline ends. Germline-derived CDR1 and CDR2 are MGHRA and YSYEKL. The CDR3 region has the DNA TGCGCCAGCAGCCAAGTCTCCGGGGATTCCTACGAGCAGTACTTC. Translating it yields CASSQVSGDSYEQYF.

This clone came up a few times. This chain uses TRBV27 with TRBJ2-1, with no clear D. The CDR3 extends over 14 amino acids. V lost 6 bases to trimming and J lost 2 bases, with 11 bases between them. Germline values: CDR1 MNHEY, CDR2 SMNVEV (reference sequence). CDR3 in DNA: TGTGCCAGCAGACCTTTGAGCGCCTACAATGAGCAGTTCTTC. The encoded protein is CASRPLSAYNEQFF.

The J gene is TRBJ2-7, the V gene TRBV5-6; a weak D match, TRBD2 (5 bases). This CDR3 has 11 amino acids. The germline V gene has CDR1 SGHDT and CDR2 YYEEEE. The V end lost 6 bases, the J end lost 6 bases, and 10 bases lay between the germline ends. The chain's CDR3 is CASNFGGEQYF. The CDR3 nucleotides are TGTGCCAGCAACTTTGGAGGCGAGCAGTACTTC.

V and J are TRBV7-2 and TRBJ2-7; possible D gene TRBD1, 5 bases. The CDR3 loop spans 13 amino acids. Between the trimmed V and J ends, which lost 0 bases and 3 bases, there was a span of 6 bases. From germline, CDR1 is SGHTA and CDR2 FQGNSA. The CDR3 sequence: CASSLAGDYEQYF. For the CDR3, the DNA is TGTGCCAGCAGCTTAGCAGGGGACTACGAGCAGTACTTC.

This chain links TRBV5-1 with TRBJ1-1; 9 bases are shared with TRBD1. The trim removed 8 bases at V and 4 bases at J, leaving 12 bases unmatched. Germline V gene sequence: CDR1 SGHRS, CDR2 YFSETQ. The CDR3 is made up of 15 amino acids. CDR3 bases: TGCGCCAGAGCAGACTCCGGGACAGGGCTCACTGAAGCTTTCTTT. Amino acids: CARADSGTGLTEAFF.

The rearrangement links TRBV7-2 to TRBJ2-3, with TRBD1 matching over 12 bases. The CDR3 loop spans 16 amino acids. Germline trimming cut 5 bases from V and 2 bases from J; bases unmatched to any gene: 5. Germline assignment: CDR1 SGHTA and CDR2 FQGNSA. The CDR3 sequence is CASSTWDRGHTDTQYF. The CDR3 DNA sequence: TGTGCCAGCAGCACCTGGGACAGGGGGCACACAGATACGCAGTATTTT. The full variable domain, in which reference TRBV7-2 and TRBJ2-3 provide the parts outside the CDR3, is GAGVSQSPSNKVTEKGKDVELRCDPISGHTALYWYRQSLGQGLEFLIYFQGNSAPDKSGLPSDRFSAERTGGSVSTLTIQRTQQEDSAVYLCASSTWDRGHTDTQYFGPGTRLTVL.

This clone occurred a few times. The genes are TRBV6-6 and TRBJ1-4, with 8 bases lining up with TRBD1. The CDR3 has 16 residues. CDR1 MNHNY and CDR2 SVGAGI come from the germline V gene (reference sequence). Germline trimming cut 1 base from V and 7 bases from J; bases unmatched to any gene: 8. The CDR3 protein is CASSYLEGQGTEKLFF. The CDR3 coding sequence is TGTGCCAGCAGTTACTTGGAAGGACAGGGTACTGAAAAACTGTTTTTT.

The chain is built from TRBV9 and TRBJ1-3, with D perhaps matching TRBD1 (5 bases). The V gene's germline CDR1 is SGDLS and CDR2 YYNGEE. Trimming shortened V by 4 bases and J by 2 bases, and 10 bases separated the two germline ends. This CDR3 region has 14 residues. Written as DNA, the CDR3 is TGTGCCAGCAGCCCTGGGGGTGCTGGAAACACCATATATTTT. It is translated as CASSPGGAGNTIYF.